This T cell receptor beta chain was recorded in a study of vaccination and CD4 T cells after COVID-19. Treatment specified: roughly nine-day PBMC culture with coronavirus spike peptide pools or control peptides (ViraFEST assay). This clonotype was detected a few times. Its antigen is still unknown. With 2 bases removed from V and 5 bases from J, the gap between germline ends came to 15 bases. CDR3 length: 14 amino acids. CDR1 is DFQATT and CDR2 is SNEGSKA in the germline V gene (reference sequence). Oncomine TCR Beta short-read sequencing was applied to DNA from cultured CD4+ T cells. In TCRdb, the PCR reads were re-called with MiXCR into one record per CDR3 protein. The data contain fewer than 15,000 distinct CDR3 sequences, more than 40% of them seen just once; the ten biggest clones take up roughly 13%.

The clonotype originates from a human donor who had recovered from COVID-19. The chain has TRBV20-1 and TRBJ1-2; D perhaps matches TRBD1 (6 bases). Sequencing was carried out using CD4+ T cells from blood, cultured in vitro. The CDR3 loop is CSARPGQSPYGYTF. In DNA form, the CDR3 reads TGCAGTGCTAGACCCGGACAGAGTCCTTATGGCTACACCTTC.